This T cell receptor beta chain was identified in a study of T cell repertoires in cytomegalovirus infection. Study overall: Use of recently identified HLA-C-restricted and well-studied HLA-B-restricted CMV epitopes was part of the study. Matching HLA type and CMV infection were both indicated by public TCR beta signatures.

Overall study results and limits: Clonotype analysis showed dominance of the ex vivo response by HLA-C-restricted CMV-specific TCR beta clonotypes.

In regard to this clonotype: Its cognate antigen is unknown.

TCRdb itself ran the reads through MiXCR, one entry per CDR3 protein. The profile shows about 920,000 distinct CDR3 sequences, roughly 31% of them singletons. The TCR was taken from a human donor in good health (CMV status not recorded). Some clones in this sample may be carry-over from other donors' samples. The material sequenced was cultured CD8+ T cells from PBMCs, taken from culture after CMV antigen stimulation.

CDR3 region: CASSASPGTASTDTQYF. CDR3 sequence (DNA): TGTGCCAGCAGCGCCTCCCCCGGGACGGCCAGCACAGATACGCAGTATTTT. J is TRBJ2-3 and V is TRBV9, with D perhaps TRBD1 or TRBD2 (5 bases each). This CDR3 has 17 amino acids. The V end lost 3 bases, the J end lost 0 bases, and 17 bases lay between the germline ends. Per the germline V gene, CDR1 is SGDLS and CDR2 is YYNGEE. Based on the CDR3 plus reference TRBV9 and TRBJ2-3, the full variable domain is DSGVTQTPKHLITATGQRVTLRCSPRSGDLSVYWYQQSLDQGLQFLIQYYNGEERAKGNILERFSAQQFPDLHSELNLSSLELGDSALYFCASSASPGTASTDTQYFGPGTRLTVL.